These 27 T cell receptor beta chains were sequenced from one sample in a study of identical twins. MiXCR, applied by TCRdb to the 5' RACE reads, yields one record per CDR3 protein. Altogether about 1.7 million distinct CDR3 sequences are present, less than 35% being singletons, with the ten largest covering roughly 0.3%. The material sequenced was cord blood. The source is a newborn girl in good health.

This clonotype was recorded a few times. The gene calls are TRBV14 and TRBJ1-2; D remains unclear. The CDR3 is 13 amino acids. Germline CDR1 reads SGHDN; CDR2 reads FVKESK. Trimming stripped 4 bases from V and 7 bases from J, with 13 bases between. The CDR3 coding sequence is TGTGCCAGCAGCCGTATCGGGGTCTCTGGCTACACCTTC. Translation: CASSRIGVSGYTF.

This clonotype showed up just a few times. The chain couples TRBV20-1 to TRBJ1-4; D possibly corresponds to TRBD1 (6 bases). Trimming cost V 0 bases and J 10 bases, with 18 bases left between them. The CDR3 is made up of 15 amino acids. CDR1 is DFQATT and CDR2 is SNEGSKA in the germline V gene (reference sequence). The CDR3 is CSARDWGGRSGKLFF. The CDR3 DNA reads as TGCAGTGCTAGAGATTGGGGGGGCAGGTCTGGAAAACTGTTTTTT.

The DNA of the CDR3 is TGTGCCATCAGTGAGGCGGGACTTGGCTTCGATACGCAGTATTTT. Translation gives CAISEAGLGFDTQYF. The chain links TRBV10-3 to TRBJ2-3, with D possibly TRBD2 on 6 matching bases. The CDR3 consists of 15 residues. V shed 2 bases and J shed 6 bases, with 15 bases lying between them. CDR1 is ENHRY, CDR2 SYGVKD, per germline.

The chain employs TRBV5-1 and TRBJ2-1, with 8 bases fitting TRBD2. V lost 3 bases, J lost 0 bases, and 17 bases stayed unmatched. Germline CDR1 SGHRS, CDR2 YFSETQ. CDR3 length equals 20 residues. CDR3 DNA sequence: TGCGCCAGCAGCTCGTTATCCGGGAGGGCCTTCCCTAGCTCCTACAATGAGCAGTTCTTC. Translating gives CASSSLSGRAFPSSYNEQFF.

This clonotype occurred many times. V is TRBV12-3 or TRBV12-4 and J is TRBJ2-7; D is possibly TRBD1 (6 bases). Deletions cut 6 bases from V and 1 base from J, with 10 bases between. The CDR3 length is 13 residues. This chain's CDR3 is CASRLTGSYEQYF. The CDR3 DNA sequence: TGTGCCAGCAGGTTGACAGGTTCCTACGAGCAGTACTTC.

The rearrangement links TRBV4-2 to TRBJ1-4, with a possible D match to TRBD1 (6 bases). In germline, CDR1 is LGHNA, CDR2 YNFKEQ. The V end lost 2 bases, the J end lost 0 bases, and 10 bases lay between the germline ends. The CDR3 is 16 residues long. CDR3 sequence (DNA): TGTGCCAGCAGCCAATCACGACAGGCAACTAATGAAAAACTGTTTTTT. Protein product: CASSQSRQATNEKLFF.

This clonotype was seen a few times. Germline and junction disagree at one end, which may indicate a read error. V usage is TRBV20-1 and J usage is TRBJ1-5; D is possibly TRBD1 (6 bases). Germline-derived CDR1 and CDR2 are DFQATT and SNEGSKA (reference sequence). This CDR3 comprises 16 residues. The CDR3 region has the DNA TGCAGTGCTGGAGAGGGGGGGATATATAGCAATCAGCCCCAGCATTTT. Its protein is CSAGEGGIYSNQPQHF.

With respect to this clonotype: At one end, the junction sequence differs from germline, possibly due to a read error. The V and J genes are TRBV2 and TRBJ2-1, with D perhaps TRBD2 (6 bases). Germline CDR1 is SNHLY and CDR2 is FYNNEI. The CDR3 has 16 amino acids. The CDR3 nucleotides read TGTGCCAGCAGGCCCCACCTAGCGACCTCCTACAATGCGCAGTTCTTC. This gives the protein CASRPHLATSYNAQFF.

V is TRBV18 and J is TRBJ1-3; D gene uncertain. V lost 6 bases, J lost 0 bases, and 15 bases lay in between. This CDR3 comprises 16 residues. The germline CDR1 and CDR2 sequences are KGHSH and LQKENI. As DNA, the CDR3 is TGTGCCAGCTCGATGGGAGTGGGAGACTCTGGAAACACCATATATTTT. Translation gives CASSMGVGDSGNTIYF. Supplemented by reference TRBV18 and TRBJ1-3, the full variable domain reads NAGVMQNPRHLVRRRGQEARLRCSPMKGHSHVYWYRQLPEEGLKFMVYLQKENIIDESGMPKERFSAEFPKEGPSILRIQQVVRGDSAAYFCASSMGVGDSGNTIYFGEGSWLTVV.

Details on this clonotype: Mismatch with germline at one junction end may stem from a read error. The V gene is TRBV6-4, the J gene TRBJ1-6, with 8 positions matching TRBD1. Germline CDR1 MRHNA, CDR2 SNTAGT. The CDR3 loop spans 16 amino acids. This CDR3 is CASSSSIGTGNSPPHF. CDR3 DNA: TGTGCCAGCAGTTCCTCGATTGGGACAGGAAATTCACCCCCCCACTTT.

V gene TRBV19 combines with J gene TRBJ2-7; unclear D gene. Per germline, CDR1 LNHDA and CDR2 SQIVND (reference sequence). CDR3 length: 18 amino acids. Trimming stripped 6 bases from V and 0 bases from J, with 24 bases between. The CDR3 reads CASSRYVGDWISSYEQYF. The CDR3 nucleotides read TGTGCCAGTAGCAGGTATGTTGGAGACTGGATTAGCTCCTACGAGCAGTACTTC.

The sample holds a few counts of this clonotype. The chain employs TRBV3-1 and TRBJ2-1; 11 bases fit TRBD2. V trimming: 4 bases; J trimming: 7 bases; junction bases outside the gene matches: 9. The CDR3 is made up of 16 amino acids. From germline, CDR1 is LGHDT and CDR2 YNNKEL (reference sequence). The CDR3 DNA reads TGTGCCAGCAGCCCAATTTCTAGCGGGAGGTTAAATGAGCAGTTCTTC. It encodes CASSPISSGRLNEQFF.

This clonotype was recorded a few times. The chain recombines TRBV11-2 with TRBJ1-1, with D tentatively TRBD1 (6 bases). V was trimmed by 1 base and J by 0 bases, leaving 12 bases between them. This CDR3 is 16 amino acids long. Germline V lookup: CDR1 SGHAT, CDR2 FQNNGV. This CDR3 is CASSLVAGGLNTEAFF. CDR3 nucleotide sequence: TGTGCCAGCAGCTTAGTAGCGGGGGGGCTGAACACTGAAGCTTTCTTT.

The chain employs TRBV18 and TRBJ2-5, with no clear D. The germline CDR1 and CDR2 sequences are KGHSH and LQKENI. The CDR3 has 16 residues. V lost 0 bases to trimming and J lost 1 base, with 12 bases between them. The CDR3 region has the DNA TGTGCCAGCTCACCACCGAACCCCTACCCCCAAGAGACCCAGTACTTC. Translated: CASSPPNPYPQETQYF.

The chain combines TRBV27 with TRBJ2-1; 10 positions agree with TRBD2. Losses at the gene ends were 8 bases for V and 9 bases for J; bases not matched to a gene: 13. Germline assignment: CDR1 MNHEY and CDR2 SMNVEV (reference sequence). The CDR3 extends over 15 amino acids. The CDR3 sequence is CASWRTSGPKGEQFF. CDR3 sequence (DNA): TGTGCCAGCTGGAGGACTAGCGGCCCCAAGGGTGAGCAGTTCTTC.

This clonotype was seen many times. The rearrangement links TRBV7-2 to TRBJ2-1; 11 positions match TRBD2. The V and J ends lost 0 bases and 3 bases, in that order; junction bases with no gene match: 4. Germline-derived CDR1 and CDR2 are SGHTA and FQGNSA. CDR3 length: 17 amino acids. CDR3 sequence reads: CASSLAIAGGFYNEQFF. For the CDR3, the DNA is TGTGCCAGCAGCTTAGCTATAGCGGGAGGGTTCTACAATGAGCAGTTCTTC.

The gene calls are TRBV30 and TRBJ2-1; no reliable D call. There are 11 residues in the CDR3. Germline values: CDR1 GTSNPN, CDR2 SVGIG (reference sequence). V dropped 0 bases and J dropped 8 bases, with 5 bases sitting between them. The CDR3 loop reads CAWSVTHEQFF. DNA of the CDR3: TGTGCCTGGAGTGTAACTCATGAGCAGTTCTTC.

The chain is built from TRBV3-1 and TRBJ2-2; TRBD2 matches at 7 bases. Trimming at V came to 3 bases and at J to 7 bases, leaving 11 bases not matched to a gene. CDR1 and CDR2 (germline): LGHDT, YNNKEL (reference sequence). The length of the CDR3 is 16 residues. The CDR3 spells CASSQRGREIGGELFF. For the CDR3, the DNA is TGTGCCAGCAGCCAGAGAGGGCGGGAGATCGGCGGGGAGCTGTTTTTT. Based on the CDR3 plus reference TRBV3-1 and TRBJ2-2, the full variable domain is DTAVSQTPKYLVTQMGNDKSIKCEQNLGHDTMYWYKQDSKKFLKIMFSYNNKELIINETVPNRFSPKSPDKAHLNLHINSLELGDSAVYFCASSQRGREIGGELFFGEGSRLTVL.

This clonotype showed up many times. A read error may account for a junction end that differs from germline. The rearrangement joins TRBV5-1 to TRBJ2-5; D not resolved. The CDR3 loop spans 13 amino acids. The germline CDR1 and CDR2 sequences are SGHRS and YFSETQ. This CDR3 reads CASSLGFQETQYF. For the CDR3, the DNA is TGTGCCAGCAGCTTAGGATTCCAAGAGACCCAGTACTTC. The entire variable domain, with the rest obtained from reference TRBV5-1 and TRBJ2-5, is as follows: KAGVTQTPRYLIKTRGQQVTLSCSPISGHRSVSWYQQTPGQGLQFLFEYFSETQRNKGNFPGRFSGRQFSNSRSEMNVSTLELGDSALYLCASSLGFQETQYFGPGTRLLVL.

The sample holds a few counts of this clonotype. The chain is built from TRBV10-3 and TRBJ1-2; weak D call: TRBD1 (6 bases). Germline V gene lookup returns CDR1 ENHRY and CDR2 SYGVKD. The CDR3 runs to 13 residues. V shed 5 bases and J shed 4 bases, with 11 bases lying between them. The CDR3 nucleotides read TGTGCCATCAGTATACAGGGAGGCTATGGCTACACCTTC. Its protein is CAISIQGGYGYTF.

Note on this clonotype: A much larger clone is a single base away; this may be a read error. The chain employs TRBV9 and TRBJ2-3, with D hard to call. CDR3 length: 12 amino acids. Germline CDR1 reads SGDLS; CDR2 reads YYNGEE. Written as DNA, the CDR3 is TGTGCCTGCAGCGTAGACACAGATACGCAGTATTTT. This sequence encodes CACSVDTDTQYF.

The chain's CDR3 is CASSVEGDYNSPLHF. The CDR3 coding sequence is TGTGCCAGCAGCGTAGAGGGGGATTATAATTCACCCCTCCACTTT. The chain links TRBV9 to TRBJ1-6, with TRBD1 as a possible D gene (6 bases). The CDR3 consists of 15 residues. CDR1 and CDR2 from the germline V gene are SGDLS and YYNGEE. Trimming took 0 bases from V and 4 from J, leaving 8 bases between them.

The chain carries TRBV5-6 and TRBJ1-6, with 7 nucleotides matching TRBD1. There are 14 residues in the CDR3. V dropped 4 bases and J dropped 6; count of bases not matched to a gene: 4. Germline V gene data show CDR1 as SGHDT and CDR2 as YYEEEE. DNA for the CDR3: TGTGCCAGCAGCCCGGGACAGCCTAATTCACCCCTCCACTTT. Translating it yields CASSPGQPNSPLHF.

This clonotype was seen a few times. The rearrangement links TRBV18 to TRBJ2-1, with 8 nucleotides matching TRBD1. From germline, CDR1 is KGHSH and CDR2 LQKENI. J was trimmed by 6 bases and V by 6 bases; bases with no gene match: 10. This CDR3 is 15 amino acids long. CDR3 bases: TGTGCCAGCTCCCTCACCCTCGGACAGGGCAATGAGCAGTTCTTC. It codes for CASSLTLGQGNEQFF.

This clonotype was seen only a few times. V is TRBV20-1 and J is TRBJ2-7; 13 nucleotides agree with TRBD2. The CDR3 contains 13 residues. Germline V gene sequence: CDR1 DFQATT, CDR2 SNEGSKA (reference sequence). V lost 3 bases and J lost 6; bases outside the gene matches: 2. CDR3 in amino acids: CSASRTSGSEQYF. DNA for the CDR3: TGCAGTGCTAGTCGGACTAGCGGGAGCGAGCAGTACTTC.

Concerning this clonotype itself: This clone may be a read error of a much larger clone one base away. The chain couples TRBV27 to TRBJ2-3; D remains ambiguous. The CDR3 length is 11 residues. V dropped 7 bases and J dropped 2 bases, with 4 bases sitting between them. Germline V gene lookup returns CDR1 MNHEY and CDR2 SMNVEV (reference sequence). The chain's CDR3 is CASKYTDTQYF. The DNA for the CDR3 is TGTGCCAGCAAGTACACAGATACGCAGTATTTT.

The genes are TRBV10-3 and TRBJ2-2; 12 nucleotides align to TRBD2. The CDR3 runs to 17 residues. The V and J ends lost 0 bases and 3 bases, in that order; junction bases with no gene match: 2. Looked up from germline, CDR1 is ENHRY and CDR2 is SYGVKD. CDR3 sequence reads: CAISESPSGGDTGELFF. CDR3 coding DNA: TGTGCCATCAGTGAGTCCCCTAGCGGGGGGGACACCGGGGAGCTGTTTTTT.